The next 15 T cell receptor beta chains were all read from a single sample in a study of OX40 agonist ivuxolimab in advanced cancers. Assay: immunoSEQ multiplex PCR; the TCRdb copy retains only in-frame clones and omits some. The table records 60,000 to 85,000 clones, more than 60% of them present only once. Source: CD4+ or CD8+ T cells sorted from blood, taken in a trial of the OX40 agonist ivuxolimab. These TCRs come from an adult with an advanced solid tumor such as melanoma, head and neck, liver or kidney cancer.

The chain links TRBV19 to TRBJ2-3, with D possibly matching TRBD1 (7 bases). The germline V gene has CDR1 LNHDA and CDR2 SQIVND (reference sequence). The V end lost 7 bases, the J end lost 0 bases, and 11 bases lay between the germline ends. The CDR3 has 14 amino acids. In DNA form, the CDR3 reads TGTGCCAGTAACCAGGGGGGTAGCACAGATACGCAGTATTTT. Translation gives CASNQGGSTDTQYF.

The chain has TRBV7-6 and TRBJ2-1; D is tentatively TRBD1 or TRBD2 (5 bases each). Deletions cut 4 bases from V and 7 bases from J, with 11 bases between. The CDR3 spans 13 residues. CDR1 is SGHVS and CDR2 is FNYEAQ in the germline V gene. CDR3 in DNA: TGTGCCAGCAGCTCAGCGAGGGGAAATGAGCAGTTCTTC. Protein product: CASSSARGNEQFF.

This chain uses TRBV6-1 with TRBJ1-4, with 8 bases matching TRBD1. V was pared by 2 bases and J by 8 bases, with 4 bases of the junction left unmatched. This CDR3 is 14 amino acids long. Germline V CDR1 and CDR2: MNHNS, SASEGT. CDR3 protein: CASSEQGAWEKLFF. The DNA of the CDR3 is TGTGCCAGCAGTGAACAGGGGGCTTGGGAAAAACTGTTTTTT.

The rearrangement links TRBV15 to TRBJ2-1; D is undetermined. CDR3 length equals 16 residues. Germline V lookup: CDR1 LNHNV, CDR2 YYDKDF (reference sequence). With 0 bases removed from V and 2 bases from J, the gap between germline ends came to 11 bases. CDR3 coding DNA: TGTGCCACCAGCAGAGATCCCCCACTAACCTACAATGAGCAGTTCTTC. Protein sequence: CATSRDPPLTYNEQFF.

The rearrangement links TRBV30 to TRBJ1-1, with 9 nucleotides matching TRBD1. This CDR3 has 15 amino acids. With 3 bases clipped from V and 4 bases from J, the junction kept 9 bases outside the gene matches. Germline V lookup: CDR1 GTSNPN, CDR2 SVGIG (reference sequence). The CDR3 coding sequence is TGTGCCTGGAGCACCAAACAGGGGGCTTTCACTGAAGCTTTCTTT. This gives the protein CAWSTKQGAFTEAFF.

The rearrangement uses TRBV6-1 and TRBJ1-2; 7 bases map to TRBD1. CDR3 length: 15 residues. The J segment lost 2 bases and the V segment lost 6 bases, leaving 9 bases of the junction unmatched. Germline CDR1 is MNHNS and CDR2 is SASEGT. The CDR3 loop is CASRIGGGANYGYTF. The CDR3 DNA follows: TGTGCCAGCAGGATAGGAGGGGGCGCGAACTATGGCTACACCTTC.

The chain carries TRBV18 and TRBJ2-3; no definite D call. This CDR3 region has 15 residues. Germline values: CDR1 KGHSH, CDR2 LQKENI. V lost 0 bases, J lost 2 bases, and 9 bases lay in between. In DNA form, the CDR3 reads TGTGCCAGCTCACCACCTGGAGATACCACAGATACGCAGTATTTT. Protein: CASSPPGDTTDTQYF. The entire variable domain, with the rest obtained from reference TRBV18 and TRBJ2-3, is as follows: NAGVMQNPRHLVRRRGQEARLRCSPMKGHSHVYWYRQLPEEGLKFMVYLQKENIIDESGMPKERFSAEFPKEGPSILRIQQVVRGDSAAYFCASSPPGDTTDTQYFGPGTRLTVL.

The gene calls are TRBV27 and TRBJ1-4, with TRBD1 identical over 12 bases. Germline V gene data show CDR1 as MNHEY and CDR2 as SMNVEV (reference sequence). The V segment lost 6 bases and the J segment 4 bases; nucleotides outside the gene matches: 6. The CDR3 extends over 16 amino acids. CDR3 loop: CASRGQGAPNNEKLFF. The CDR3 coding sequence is TGTGCCAGCAGGGGACAGGGGGCGCCTAATAATGAAAAACTGTTTTTT.

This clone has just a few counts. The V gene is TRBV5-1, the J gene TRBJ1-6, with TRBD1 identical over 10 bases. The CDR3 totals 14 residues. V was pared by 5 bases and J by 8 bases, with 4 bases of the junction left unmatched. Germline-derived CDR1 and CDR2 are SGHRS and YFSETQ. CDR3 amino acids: CASRSGQGDSPLHF. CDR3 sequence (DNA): TGCGCCAGCAGATCCGGACAGGGGGATTCACCCCTCCACTTT.

This CDR3 is CASSTRTPENEKLFF. The DNA of the CDR3 is TGTGCCAGCAGCACCCGGACACCCGAGAATGAAAAACTGTTTTTT. V is TRBV21-1 and J is TRBJ1-4; the table's D call TRBD1 went unverified against the DNA. TRBV21-1 is listed as a pseudogene. The length of the CDR3 is 15 residues.

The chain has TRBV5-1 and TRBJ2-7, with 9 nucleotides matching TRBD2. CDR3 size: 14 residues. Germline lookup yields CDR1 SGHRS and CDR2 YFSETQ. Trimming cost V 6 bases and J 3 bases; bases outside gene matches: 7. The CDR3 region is CASNLAGHDYEQYF. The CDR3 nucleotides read TGCGCCAGCAACCTAGCGGGACACGACTACGAGCAGTACTTC.

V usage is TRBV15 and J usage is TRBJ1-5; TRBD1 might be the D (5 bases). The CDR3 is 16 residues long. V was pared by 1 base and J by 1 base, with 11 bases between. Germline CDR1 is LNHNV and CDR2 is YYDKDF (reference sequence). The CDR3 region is CATSRGPGSSNQPQHF. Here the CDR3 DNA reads TGTGCCACCAGCAGAGGTCCAGGGTCCAGCAATCAGCCCCAGCATTTT.

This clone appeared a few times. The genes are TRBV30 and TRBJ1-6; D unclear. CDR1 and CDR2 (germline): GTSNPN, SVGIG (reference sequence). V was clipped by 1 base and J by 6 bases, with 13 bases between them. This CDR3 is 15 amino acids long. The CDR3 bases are TGTGCCTGGAGTGAGTCGGGGATCGGTAATTCACCCCTCCACTTT. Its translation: CAWSESGIGNSPLHF. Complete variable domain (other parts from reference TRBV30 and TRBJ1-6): SQTIHQWPATLVQPVGSPLSLECTVEGTSNPNLYWYRQAAGRGLQLLFYSVGIGQISSEVPQNLSASRPQDRQFILSSKKLLLSDSGFYLCAWSESGIGNSPLHFGNGTRLTVT.

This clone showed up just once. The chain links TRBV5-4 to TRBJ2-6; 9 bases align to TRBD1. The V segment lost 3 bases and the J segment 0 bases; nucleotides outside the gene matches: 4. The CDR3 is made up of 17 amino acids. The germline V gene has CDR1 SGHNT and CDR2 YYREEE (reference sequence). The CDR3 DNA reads TGTGCCAGCAGCTGGGGACAGGGTGGCTCTGGGGCCAACGTCCTGACTTTC. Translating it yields CASSWGQGGSGANVLTF.

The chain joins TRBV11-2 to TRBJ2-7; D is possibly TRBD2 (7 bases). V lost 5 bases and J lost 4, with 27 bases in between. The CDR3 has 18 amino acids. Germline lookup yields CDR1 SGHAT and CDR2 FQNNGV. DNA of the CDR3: TGTGCCAGCAGCGTTAGAGGGGGGGCCCCAGGGAGTTTTTACGAGCAGTACTTC. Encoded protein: CASSVRGGAPGSFYEQYF. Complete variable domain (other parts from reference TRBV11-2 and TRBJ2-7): EAGVAQSPRYKIIEKRQSVAFWCNPISGHATLYWYQQILGQGPKLLIQFQNNGVVDDSQLPKDRFSAERLKGVDSTLKIQPAKLEDSAVYLCASSVRGGAPGSFYEQYFGPGTRLTVT.